This TCR beta chain appears in the sequencing data of a study of blood T cell repertoires in COVID-19. Study overall: Samples came from the United States, Italy and Spain, spanning acute and convalescent COVID-19. T cells, B-cell-depleted T cells, or PBMCs supplied cDNA or gDNA.

As originally analysed: Estimation of nucleated cell counts was performed using reference gene primer amplification. Using immunoSEQ multiplex PCR, the repertoire was profiled, and TCRdb retains in-frame clones only, with some absent. That table is the source of V, J and clone size, and D and trimming were worked out from the DNA. The sample lists approximately 94,000 clones; about 77% were seen once. V shed 0 bases and J shed 0 bases, with 6 bases lying between them. From germline, CDR1 is MGHRA and CDR2 YSYEKL. This CDR3 contains 15 residues. The sequence was collected from a woman in her seventies with acute or convalescent COVID-19. The chain employs TRBV4-1 and TRBJ1-5; no clear D. The sample comprised peripheral blood. CDR3 nucleotide sequence: TGCGCCAGCAGCCAAGAGGTCTATAGCAATCAGCCCCAGCATTTT. Its translation is CASSQEVYSNQPQHF.